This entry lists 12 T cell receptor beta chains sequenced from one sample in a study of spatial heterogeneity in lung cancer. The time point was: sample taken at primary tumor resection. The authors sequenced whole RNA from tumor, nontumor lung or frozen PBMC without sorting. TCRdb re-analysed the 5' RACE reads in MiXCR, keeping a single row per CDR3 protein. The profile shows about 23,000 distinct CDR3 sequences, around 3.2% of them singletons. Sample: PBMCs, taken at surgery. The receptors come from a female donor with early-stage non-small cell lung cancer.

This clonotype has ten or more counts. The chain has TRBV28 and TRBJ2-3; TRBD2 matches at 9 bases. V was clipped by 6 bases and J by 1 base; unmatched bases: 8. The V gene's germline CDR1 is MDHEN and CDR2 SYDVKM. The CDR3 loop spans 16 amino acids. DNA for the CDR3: TGTGCCAGCAGGCTAGTCCGACTAGCGGGCACAGATACGCAGTATTTT. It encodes CASRLVRLAGTDTQYF.

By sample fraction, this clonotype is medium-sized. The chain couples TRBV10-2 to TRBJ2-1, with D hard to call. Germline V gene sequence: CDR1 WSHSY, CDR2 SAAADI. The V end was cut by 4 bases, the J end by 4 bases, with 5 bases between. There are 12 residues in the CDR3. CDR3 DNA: TGCGCCAGCAGTGCACAGTACAATGAGCAGTTCTTC. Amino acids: CASSAQYNEQFF.

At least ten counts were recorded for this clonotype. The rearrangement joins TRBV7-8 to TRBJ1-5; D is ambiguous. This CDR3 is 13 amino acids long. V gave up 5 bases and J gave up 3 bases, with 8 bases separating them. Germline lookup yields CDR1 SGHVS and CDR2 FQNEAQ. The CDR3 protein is CASSPLDNQPQHF. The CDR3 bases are TGTGCCAGCAGCCCCTTGGACAATCAGCCCCAGCATTTT.

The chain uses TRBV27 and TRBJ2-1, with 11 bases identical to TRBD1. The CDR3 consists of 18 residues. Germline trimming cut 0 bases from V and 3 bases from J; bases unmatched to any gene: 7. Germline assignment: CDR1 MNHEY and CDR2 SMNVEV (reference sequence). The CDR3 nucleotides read TGTGCCAGCAGTTTATCTTCGCCCGGGACAGGGGGCTACAATGAGCAGTTCTTC. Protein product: CASSLSSPGTGGYNEQFF.

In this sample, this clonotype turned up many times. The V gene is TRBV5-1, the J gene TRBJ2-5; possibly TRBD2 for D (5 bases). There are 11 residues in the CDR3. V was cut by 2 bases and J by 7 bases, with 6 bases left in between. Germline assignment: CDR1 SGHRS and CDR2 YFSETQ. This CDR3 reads CASSFRGTQYF. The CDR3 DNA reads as TGCGCCAGCAGCTTTCGGGGGACCCAGTACTTC.

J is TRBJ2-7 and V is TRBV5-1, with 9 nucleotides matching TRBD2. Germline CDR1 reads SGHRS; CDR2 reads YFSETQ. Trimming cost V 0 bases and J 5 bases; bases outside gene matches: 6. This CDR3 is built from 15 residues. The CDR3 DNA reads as TGCGCCAGCAGCTTGGCTGGCGGGAGGGCCAACGAGCAGTACTTC. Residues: CASSLAGGRANEQYF.

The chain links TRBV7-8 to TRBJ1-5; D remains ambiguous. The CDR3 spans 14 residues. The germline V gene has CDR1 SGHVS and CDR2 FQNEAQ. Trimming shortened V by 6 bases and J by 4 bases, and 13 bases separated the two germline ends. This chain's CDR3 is CASSTDNPNQPQHF. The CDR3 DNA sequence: TGTGCCAGCAGTACCGATAACCCTAATCAGCCCCAGCATTTT.

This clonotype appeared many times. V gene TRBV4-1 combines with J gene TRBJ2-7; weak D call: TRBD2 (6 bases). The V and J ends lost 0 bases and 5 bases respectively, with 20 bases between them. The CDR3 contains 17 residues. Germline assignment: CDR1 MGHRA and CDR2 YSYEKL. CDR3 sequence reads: CASSQDLGSSRRDEQYF. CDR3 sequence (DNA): TGCGCCAGCAGCCAAGATTTGGGGTCCTCCCGGAGGGACGAGCAGTACTTC.

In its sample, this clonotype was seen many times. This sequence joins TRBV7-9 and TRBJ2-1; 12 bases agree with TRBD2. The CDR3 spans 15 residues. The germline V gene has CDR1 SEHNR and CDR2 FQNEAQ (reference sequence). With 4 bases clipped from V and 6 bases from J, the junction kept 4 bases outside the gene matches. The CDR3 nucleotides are TGTGCCAGCAGCTCTAGCGGGAGGGTCCTCAATGAGCAGTTCTTC. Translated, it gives CASSSSGRVLNEQFF.

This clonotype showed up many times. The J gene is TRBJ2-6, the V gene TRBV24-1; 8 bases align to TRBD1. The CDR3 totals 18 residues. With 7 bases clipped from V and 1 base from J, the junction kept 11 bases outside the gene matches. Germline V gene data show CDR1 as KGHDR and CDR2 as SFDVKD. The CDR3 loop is CATSTGTGVFSGANVLTF. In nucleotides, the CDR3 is TGTGCCACCAGCACCGGGACAGGCGTATTTTCTGGGGCCAACGTCCTGACTTTC.

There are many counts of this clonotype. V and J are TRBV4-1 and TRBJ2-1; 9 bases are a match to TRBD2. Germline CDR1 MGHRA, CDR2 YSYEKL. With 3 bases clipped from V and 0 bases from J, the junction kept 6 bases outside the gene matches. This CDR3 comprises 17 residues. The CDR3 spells CASSQDSGSSSYNEQFF. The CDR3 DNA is TGCGCCAGCAGCCAGGATAGCGGGAGCAGCTCCTACAATGAGCAGTTCTTC.

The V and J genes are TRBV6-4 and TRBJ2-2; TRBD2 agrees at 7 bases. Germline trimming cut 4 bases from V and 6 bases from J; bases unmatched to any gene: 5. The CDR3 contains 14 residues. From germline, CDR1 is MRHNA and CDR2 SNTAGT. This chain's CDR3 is CASSGAAGAGELFF. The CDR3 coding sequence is TGTGCCAGCAGTGGGGCGGCGGGAGCCGGGGAGCTGTTTTTT.